A selection of T cell receptor beta chains follows, all from one sample in a study of CD8+ T cells in alopecia areata. The protocol was immunoSEQ multiplex PCR, while the TCRdb copy is restricted to in-frame clones and leaves out a portion. The sample lists roughly 250,000 clones; roughly two thirds were seen once. Sequencing used CD4+ T cells sorted from blood, obtained at week 0. These receptors all come from a human donor with alopecia areata. CDR3s include the opening cysteine and the closing phenylalanine or tryptophan. Fields, in order: CDR3 DNA, CDR3 protein, clone size, D gene, J gene, V gene. D genes are given only for firm matches. Size tells how often a clone was seen (once, few, many) or the class of an expanded clone, and some rows leave it out.

TGTGCCAGTAGATCCGCTAGCCTGAACACCGGGGAGCTGTTTTTT CASRSASLNTGELFF once . TRBJ2-2 TRBV19
TGTGCCAGCTCACCACCAGGTAGCGCGAACACCGGGGAGCTGTTTTTT CASSPPGSANTGELFF few . TRBJ2-2 TRBV18
TGTGCCAGCAGCCTCAGGGCCCGAAATTCACCCCTCCACTTT CASSLRARNSPLHF . . TRBJ1-6 TRBV27
TGTGCCAGCAGTTCAGGGGGCTACGAGCAGTACTTC CASSSGGYEQYF . TRBD1 TRBJ2-7 TRBV6-5
TGTGCCAGCAGCAAAGGACAGGAGGGGGAAGCTTTCTTT CASSKGQEGEAFF . TRBD1 TRBJ1-1 TRBV2
TGTGCCAGCCAATACGTCGGCGGAGGTGAGCAGTTCTTC CASQYVGGGEQFF . . TRBJ2-1 TRBV19
TGTGCCAGCAGGGGGATGGTGGGACAGGGGGCGAGGACTGAAGCTTTCTTT CASRGMVGQGARTEAFF . TRBD1 TRBJ1-1 TRBV25-1
TGTGCCAGCAGCTCTTGGGGGCGCAGTCAGCCCCAGCATTTT CASSSWGRSQPQHF few . TRBJ1-5 TRBV28
TGTGCCATCGCCGGACCGTATGGCTACACCTTC CAIAGPYGYTF few . TRBJ1-2 TRBV10-3
TGCGCCAGCAGTTCGGGACTACTCTACGAGCAGTACTTC CASSSGLLYEQYF . TRBD2 TRBJ2-7 TRBV5-1
TGTGCCTGGAGGGGCAGCAATCAGCCCCAGCATTTT CAWRGSNQPQHF . . TRBJ1-5 TRBV30
TGTGCCAGCAGGCAAGCAGGGGCTCCAAAGCCGTACTTC CASRQAGAPKPYF . . TRBJ2-7 TRBV5-6
TGTGCCATCAATACAGCGGGGACCAACACCGGGGAGCTGTTTTTT CAINTAGTNTGELFF . TRBD2 TRBJ2-2 TRBV10-3
TGTGCCGGAACGGACAGGGTTCATGGCTACACCTTC CAGTDRVHGYTF . TRBD1 TRBJ1-2 TRBV30
TGTGCCTGGAGTGTACATGACAGAAACTATGGCTACACCTTC CAWSVHDRNYGYTF . . TRBJ1-2 TRBV30
TGCAGCGCCCTCCGAGCGGCGGAGACCCAGTACTTC CSALRAAETQYF few . TRBJ2-5 TRBV29-1
TGTGCCAGCAAGGCGGATAGCAATCAGCCCCAGCATTTT CASKADSNQPQHF . . TRBJ1-5 TRBV2
TGTGCCAGCAGCTTGGCGTCCGGGTCTGGGGCCAACGTCCTGACTTTC CASSLASGSGANVLTF . . TRBJ2-6 TRBV5-6
TGTGCCAGCAGCTTATTACCAGCCAACTATGGCTACACCTTC CASSLLPANYGYTF . . TRBJ1-2 TRBV7-3
TGCGCCAGCAGCAATGGACTCCTGCAAGAGACCCAGTACTTC CASSNGLLQETQYF . . TRBJ2-5 TRBV5-1
TGCAGTGCTAGGGGACCCGCTGAAGCTTTCTTT CSARGPAEAFF few . TRBJ1-1 TRBV20-1
TGTGCCAGCAGCTTCGTGGCGGGGGAGCCCACGGATACGCAGTATTTT CASSFVAGEPTDTQYF . TRBD2 TRBJ2-3 TRBV7-2
TGTGCCAGCAGCATGGAATCGGGCAATCAGCCCCAGCATTTT CASSMESGNQPQHF . . TRBJ1-5 TRBV7-8
TGTGCCTGGAGTTCAGGTGGGGACCCGCAGTACTTC CAWSSGGDPQYF . . TRBJ2-7 TRBV30
TGCGCCAGCAGCCCGGGGACAGGGGGGACCAAAAACATTCAGTACTTC CASSPGTGGTKNIQYF . TRBD1 TRBJ2-4 TRBV4-3
TGTGCCAGTAGTATTAACGGAGATAACTATGGCTACACCTTC CASSINGDNYGYTF few . TRBJ1-2 TRBV19
TGCGCCAGCAGGAAGGACGGTAGATACTACGAGCAGTACTTC CASRKDGRYYEQYF . . TRBJ2-7 TRBV5-1
TGTGCCAGCAGCTTCGGGACCCAAGCGAATTCACCCCTCCACTTT CASSFGTQANSPLHF . . TRBJ1-6 TRBV7-2
TGTGCCTGGATCCCACGAATCCTTTTGAACACTGAAGCTTTCTTT CAWIPRILLNTEAFF . . TRBJ1-1 TRBV30
TGTGCCAGCAGCTTCACAGTAGGTGATCGCACAGATACGCAGTATTTT CASSFTVGDRTDTQYF . . TRBJ2-3 TRBV7-8
TGTGCCAGCAGTTCCCTCTTTGTCCGAGCTGGCTACACCTTC CASSSLFVRAGYTF . . TRBJ1-2 TRBV6-5
TGCGCCAGCAGTGAGTGGGGACAGGCCTTCTCTGGGGCCAACGTCCTGACTTTC CASSEWGQAFSGANVLTF once TRBD1 TRBJ2-6 TRBV10-2
TGTGCCAGCAGCGCCGGGACAGGGTATGAGCAGTTCTTC CASSAGTGYEQFF few TRBD1 TRBJ2-1 TRBV7-2
TGTGCCAGCAGCTTAGTGGCTAGCGGGGGGGTTGGCGAGCAGTACTTC CASSLVASGGVGEQYF . TRBD2 TRBJ2-7 TRBV7-2
TGCAGTGCCAGGGTCGGGAATACGCAGTATTTT CSARVGNTQYF . . TRBJ2-3 TRBV20-1
TGCAGCGTCTTCCTGGACGGGCGATTACACACAGATACGCAGTATTTT CSVFLDGRLHTDTQYF . . TRBJ2-3 TRBV29-1
TGTGCCATCAGTGGCAGTGGGGACTTTGAAAAACTGTTTTTT CAISGSGDFEKLFF few . TRBJ1-4 TRBV10-3
TGTGCCATCTCGGCTAGCGGGGGCATGGAGACCCAGTACTTC CAISASGGMETQYF . TRBD2 TRBJ2-5 TRBV10-3
TGCAGCGGTGGATCAGGGGGCGGGGCTGAAGCTTTCTTT CSGGSGGGAEAFF . TRBD1 TRBJ1-1 TRBV29-1
TGCAGCGTCGGGTTGGGAGTACGCTATGGCTACACCTTC CSVGLGVRYGYTF . . TRBJ1-2 TRBV29-1
TGCAGCGCCATAGGAACCAATGAGCAGTTCTTC CSAIGTNEQFF . . TRBJ2-1 TRBV29-1